The sequence of this T cell receptor (beta chain) was determined in a study of graft-versus-host responses after intestinal transplantation. The method was immunoSEQ multiplex PCR; TCRdb's version includes in-frame clones alone and lacks a portion of them. The top ten hold around 7.1% of the sample, which has tens of thousands of clones, roughly 92% seen once. V shed 7 bases, J shed 5 bases, and the junction held 7 bases outside the gene matches. The CDR3 runs 13 residues. Germline V gives CDR1 ENHRY, CDR2 SYGVKD. The gene calls are TRBV10-3 and TRBJ2-5; 7 bases align to TRBD1. The TCR comes from a human patient who received an intestinal transplant, so some T cells may come from the graft donor. Sequenced here: bone marrow, sampled roughly 780 days after intestinal transplantation. CDR3 amino acids: CAINRDSFETQYF. In DNA, the CDR3 is TGTGCCATCAACCGGGACAGTTTTGAGACCCAGTACTTC.